What follows are 7 T cell receptor beta chains derived from one specimen sequenced in a study of beta chain features in type 1 diabetes. Study-wide results and limits: There was a moderate but significant shortening of TCRB CDR3s in all four CD4+ subsets of Type 1 diabetes patients.

No antigen has been assigned to these receptors. Reverse transcription of all isolated RNA meant that expressed TCRB transcripts were sequenced. The table came from immunoSEQ multiplex PCR; TCRdb's copy has only in-frame clones and leaves some out. The sample has 500,000 to 850,000 clones; around 15% are singletons. The specimen was naive CD4+ T cells from blood. All receptors derive from a young man with type 1 diabetes.

This sequence joins TRBV5-4 and TRBJ2-5; 13 nucleotides line up with TRBD2. The germline gives CDR1 SGHNT, CDR2 YYREEE (reference sequence). The ends lost 3 bases at V and 3 bases at J; junction bases unmatched: 2. The CDR3 contains 15 residues. The CDR3 loop reads CASSYGTSGKETQYF. In DNA, the CDR3 is TGTGCCAGCAGCTACGGGACTAGCGGGAAAGAGACCCAGTACTTC.

This chain joins TRBV7-9 and TRBJ1-2; D is uncertain. Germline lookup yields CDR1 SEHNR and CDR2 FQNEAQ (reference sequence). The CDR3 covers 18 residues. V was trimmed by 8 bases and J by 6 bases, leaving 31 bases between them. CDR3 loop: CASGKLIRNRGKADGYTF. The CDR3 DNA sequence: TGTGCCAGCGGAAAACTTATACGTAATAGAGGGAAGGCGGATGGCTACACCTTC.

The chain uses TRBV6-1 and TRBJ2-7, with D perhaps matching TRBD2 (6 bases). V gave up 2 bases and J gave up 0 bases, with 11 bases separating them. Germline V lookup: CDR1 MNHNS, CDR2 SASEGT. The CDR3 totals 15 residues. The CDR3 is CASSERGGLSYEQYF. In nucleotides, the CDR3 is TGTGCCAGCAGTGAACGGGGAGGCCTCTCCTACGAGCAGTACTTC.

The genes are TRBV27 and TRBJ2-7, with D perhaps matching TRBD1 or TRBD2 (5 bases each). Germline assignment: CDR1 MNHEY and CDR2 SMNVEV (reference sequence). The CDR3 is 14 amino acids. V was trimmed by 8 bases and J by 1 base, leaving 15 bases between them. In nucleotides, the CDR3 is TGTGCCAGCTCCGGGGCCCTAGGGTCCTACGAGCAGTACTTC. It is translated as CASSGALGSYEQYF.

This clone has only a few counts. The chain employs TRBV30 and TRBJ2-7; the D is unclear. The V gene's germline CDR1 is GTSNPN and CDR2 SVGIG (reference sequence). The V end lost 5 bases, the J end lost 5 bases, and 19 bases lay between the germline ends. This CDR3 comprises 14 residues. This CDR3 is CAWRPGLEVDEQYF. Here the CDR3 DNA reads TGTGCCTGGCGACCCGGGCTCGAGGTGGACGAGCAGTACTTC.

J is TRBJ2-1 and V is TRBV4-3; D unclear. Germline CDR1 reads LGHNA; CDR2 reads YSLEER. The CDR3 extends over 15 amino acids. The ends were cut back, 1 base at V and 5 bases at J, with 12 bases in the middle. DNA for the CDR3: TGCGCCAGCAGCCAAGGGCGAGACCCGAACAATGAGCAGTTCTTC. Translated, it gives CASSQGRDPNNEQFF.

This sequence joins TRBV7-9 and TRBJ2-3; D remains unclear. This CDR3 spans 15 amino acids. Germline V CDR1 and CDR2: SEHNR, FQNEAQ (reference sequence). Trimming shortened V by 3 bases and J by 5 bases, and 15 bases separated the two germline ends. The CDR3 spells CASSLMDLTGDTQYF. The CDR3 bases are TGTGCCAGCAGCTTGATGGATCTCACCGGAGATACGCAGTATTTT. The full variable domain, in which reference TRBV7-9 and TRBJ2-3 provide the parts outside the CDR3, is DTGVSQNPRHKITKRGQNVTFRCDPISEHNRLYWYRQTLGQGPEFLTYFQNEAQLEKSRLLSDRFSAERPKGSFSTLEIQRTEQGDSAMYLCASSLMDLTGDTQYFGPGTRLTVL.